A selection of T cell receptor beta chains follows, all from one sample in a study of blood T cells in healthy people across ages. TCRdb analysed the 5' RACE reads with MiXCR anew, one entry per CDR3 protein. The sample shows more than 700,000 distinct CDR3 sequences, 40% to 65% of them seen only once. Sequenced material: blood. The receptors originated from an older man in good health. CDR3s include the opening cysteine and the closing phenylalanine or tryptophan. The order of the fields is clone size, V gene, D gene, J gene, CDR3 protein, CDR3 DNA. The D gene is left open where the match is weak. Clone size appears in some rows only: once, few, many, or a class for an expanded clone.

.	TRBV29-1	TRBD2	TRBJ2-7	CSVERTPTSGGPYEQYF	TGCAGCGTTGAACGGACCCCAACTAGCGGGGGCCCCTACGAGCAGTACTTC
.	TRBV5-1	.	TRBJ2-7	CASSAPHLGGEQYF	TGCGCCAGCAGCGCCCCGCACTTGGGAGGCGAGCAGTACTTC
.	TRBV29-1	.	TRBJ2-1	CSVSPALSLAFEQFF	TGCAGCGTCTCTCCCGCCCTTTCACTAGCATTTGAGCAGTTCTTC
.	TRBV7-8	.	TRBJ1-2	CASSLGVRASSNYGYTF	TGTGCCAGCAGCTTAGGTGTGAGGGCAAGTTCCAACTATGGCTACACCTTC
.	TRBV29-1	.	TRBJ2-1	CSVLGQGANEQFF	TGCAGCGTCCTGGGGCAGGGTGCCAATGAGCAGTTCTTC
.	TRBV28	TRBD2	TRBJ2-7	CASSPSSAGGYEQYF	TGTGCCAGCAGCCCCTCGTCAGCGGGAGGCTACGAGCAGTACTTC
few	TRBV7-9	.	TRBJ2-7	CASSLALREQYF	TGTGCCAGCAGCTTAGCACTGCGGGAGCAGTACTTC
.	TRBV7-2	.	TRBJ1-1	CASSEGPQNTEAFF	TGTGCCAGCAGCGAGGGACCCCAGAACACTGAAGCTTTCTTT
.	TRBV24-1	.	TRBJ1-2	CATSDFSGYGYTF	TGTGCCACCAGTGATTTCTCGGGGTATGGCTACACCTTC
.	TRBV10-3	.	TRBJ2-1	CAIRGLVDNEQFF	TGTGCCATCAGGGGACTCGTAGACAATGAGCAGTTCTTC
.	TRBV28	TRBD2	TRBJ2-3	CASRKSGRNADTQYF	TGTGCCAGCAGGAAAAGCGGGAGGAATGCAGATACGCAGTATTTT
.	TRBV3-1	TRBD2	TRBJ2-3	CASSRRLAGVGRYAYF	TGTGCCAGCAGCCGACGACTAGCGGGAGTTGGTAGATACGCGTATTTT
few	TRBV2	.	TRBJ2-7	CASTKGSTYNEQYF	TGTGCCAGCACGAAAGGGAGCACCTACAATGAGCAGTACTTC
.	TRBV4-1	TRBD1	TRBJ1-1	CASSQKGTGGWTEAFF	TGCGCCAGCAGCCAAAAGGGGACAGGGGGCTGGACTGAAGCTTTCTTT
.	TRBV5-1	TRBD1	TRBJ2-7	CASSSGQVPDEQYF	TGCGCCAGCAGCTCGGGACAGGTACCCGACGAGCAGTACTTC
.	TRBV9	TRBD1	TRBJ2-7	CASSGQGALYEQYF	TGTGCCAGCAGCGGACAGGGGGCCCTCTACGAGCAGTACTTC
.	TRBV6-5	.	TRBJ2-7	CASTVGTYEQYF	TGTGCCAGCACTGTGGGGACCTACGAGCAGTACTTC
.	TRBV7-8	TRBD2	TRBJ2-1	CASSLEVPGLGEQCF	TGTGCCAGCAGCTTAGAGGTCCCGGGACTAGGCGAGCAGTGCTTC
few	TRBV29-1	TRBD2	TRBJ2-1	CSVETSGPYNEQFF	TGCAGCGTTGAAACTAGCGGGCCCTACAATGAGCAGTTCTTC
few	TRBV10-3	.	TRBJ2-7	CAINRTPHSYEQYF	TGTGCCATCAATCGGACGCCCCACTCCTACGAGCAGTACTTC
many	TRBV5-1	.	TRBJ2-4	CASSFTDPSNIQYF	TGCGCCAGCAGCTTTACGGACCCCTCGAACATTCAGTACTTC
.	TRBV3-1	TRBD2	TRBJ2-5	CASSQVPPIWTSGSETQYF	TGTGCCAGCAGCCAAGTTCCCCCGATCTGGACTAGCGGGTCGGAGACCCAGTACTTC
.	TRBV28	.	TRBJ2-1	CASIGSLAQHEQFF	TGTGCCAGCATCGGTAGCTTAGCGCAGCATGAGCAGTTCTTC
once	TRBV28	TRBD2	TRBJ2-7	CASSVGTSGRTSYEQYF	TGTGCCAGCAGTGTCGGGACTAGCGGGAGGACCTCCTACGAGCAGTACTTC
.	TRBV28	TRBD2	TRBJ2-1	CASSASGFYNEQFF	TGTGCCAGCAGTGCTAGCGGATTCTACAATGAGCAGTTCTTC
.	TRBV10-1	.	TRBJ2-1	CASSGLPFNEQFF	TGCGCCAGCAGTGGGCTGCCTTTCAATGAGCAGTTCTTC
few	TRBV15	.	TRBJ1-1	CATSRDFGVNTEAFF	TGTGCCACCAGCAGAGATTTTGGTGTGAACACTGAAGCTTTCTTT
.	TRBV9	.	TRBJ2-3	CASSVVGGSAQYF	TGTGCCAGCAGCGTAGTTGGGGGGAGCGCGCAGTATTTT
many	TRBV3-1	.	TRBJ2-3	CASSQRRVATPTDTQYF	TGTGCCAGCAGCCAACGGCGCGTAGCTACCCCCACAGATACGCAGTATTTT
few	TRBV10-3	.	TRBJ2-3	CAISSARYAYF	TGTGCCATCAGCTCAGCAAGATACGCGTATTTT
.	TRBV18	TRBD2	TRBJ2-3	CASSPTSGPLSTDTQYF	TGTGCCAGCTCACCGACTAGCGGCCCCCTAAGCACAGATACGCAGTATTTT
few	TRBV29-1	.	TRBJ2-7	CSVHDSSSYEQYF	TGCAGCGTTCATGACAGTAGCTCCTACGAGCAGTACTTC
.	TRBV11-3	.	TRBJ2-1	CASSSDGGRSYNEQFF	TGTGCCAGCAGCTCGGACGGGGGACGGTCCTACAATGAGCAGTTCTTC
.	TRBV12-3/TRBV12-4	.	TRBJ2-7	CASRSTGSSSYEQYF	TGTGCCAGCAGAAGTACAGGGAGTAGCTCCTACGAGCAGTACTTC
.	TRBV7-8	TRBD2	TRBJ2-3	CASSLGIAGTDTQYF	TGTGCCAGCAGCCTGGGCATAGCGGGGACAGATACGCAGTATTTT
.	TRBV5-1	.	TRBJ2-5	CASSLDRAGGEQYF	TGCGCCAGCAGCCTGGACCGGGCCGGGGGAGAGCAGTACTTC
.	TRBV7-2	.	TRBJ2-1	CASSRTTSSSYNEQFF	TGTGCCAGCAGCCGCACGACTTCTAGCTCCTACAATGAGCAGTTCTTC
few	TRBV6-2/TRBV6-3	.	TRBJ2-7	CASSYSIDAFRRISYEQYF	TGTGCTAGCAGTTACTCGATAGACGCCTTCAGACGGATCTCCTACGAGCAGTACTTC
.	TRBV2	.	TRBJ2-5	CASIQTGSETQYF	TGTGCCAGCATCCAGACAGGTTCCGAGACCCAGTACTTC
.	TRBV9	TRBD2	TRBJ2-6	CASSVSGGSGANVLTF	TGTGCCAGCAGCGTTTCGGGGGGGTCTGGGGCCAACGTCCTGACTTTC
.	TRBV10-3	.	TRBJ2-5	CAISGPGRTQYF	TGTGCCATCAGTGGACCCGGGAGAACCCAGTACTTC
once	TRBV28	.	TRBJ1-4	CASQRGANEKLFF	TGTGCCAGCCAACGGGGGGCTAATGAAAAACTGTTTTTT
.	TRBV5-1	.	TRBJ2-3	CASFLAPSSSNPGTQYF	TGCGCCAGCTTCCTCGCCCCTAGCTCGTCAAACCCGGGTACGCAGTATTTT
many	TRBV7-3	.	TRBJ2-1	CASSLSGTYNEQFF	TGTGCCAGCTCACTGTCCGGGACCTACAATGAGCAGTTCTTC
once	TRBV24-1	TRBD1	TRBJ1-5	CATRADRDNQPQHF	TGTGCCACCAGAGCAGACAGGGACAATCAGCCCCAGCATTTT
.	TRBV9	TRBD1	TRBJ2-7	CASSGGQGSYNEQYF	TGTGCCAGCAGCGGGGGACAGGGCTCCTACAATGAGCAGTACTTC
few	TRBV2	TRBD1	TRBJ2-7	CASRENRQGIYEQYF	TGTGCCAGCAGAGAGAACCGACAGGGGATCTACGAGCAGTACTTC
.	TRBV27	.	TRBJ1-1	CASSGRMTANTEAFF	TGTGCCAGCAGCGGCCGAATGACAGCGAACACTGAAGCTTTCTTT
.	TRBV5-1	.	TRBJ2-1	CASSPNPGAGNEQFF	TGCGCCAGCAGCCCGAACCCGGGGGCTGGGAATGAGCAGTTCTTC
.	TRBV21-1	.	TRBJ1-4	CASSKDRGDEKLFF	TGTGCCAGCAGCAAAGACAGGGGGGATGAAAAACTGTTTTTT
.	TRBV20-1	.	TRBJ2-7	CSARKLDSNEQYF	TGCAGTGCTAGAAAACTAGACAGCAATGAGCAGTACTTC
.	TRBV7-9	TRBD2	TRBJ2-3	CASSSTSSTDTQYF	TGTGCCAGCAGCTCGACTAGCTCCACAGATACGCAGTATTTT
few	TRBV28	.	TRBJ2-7	CASSPGAIEGSYEQYF	TGTGCCAGCAGTCCCGGGGCAATCGAGGGCTCCTACGAGCAGTACTTC
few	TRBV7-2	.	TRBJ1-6	CASRLGRYNSPLHF	TGTGCCAGCAGACTAGGGAGATATAATTCACCCCTCCACTTT
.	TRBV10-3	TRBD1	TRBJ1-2	CAISEAGQVGGYTF	TGTGCCATCAGTGAGGCCGGACAGGTCGGGGGCTACACCTTC
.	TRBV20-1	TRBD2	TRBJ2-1	CSATSGTRTYNEQFF	TGCAGTGCTACTTCCGGGACTAGAACCTACAATGAGCAGTTCTTC
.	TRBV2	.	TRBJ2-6	CVSIHDSGANVPTF	TGTGTCAGCATCCACGACTCTGGGGCCAACGTCCCGACTTTC
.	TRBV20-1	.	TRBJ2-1	CSARDPGKEQFF	TGCAGTGCTAGAGATCCAGGGAAAGAGCAGTTCTTC
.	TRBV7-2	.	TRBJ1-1	CASSPEGRTEAFF	TGTGCCAGCAGCCCAGAGGGCCGGACTGAAGCTTTCTTT
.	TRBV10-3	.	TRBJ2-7	CAIAGQFGDEQYF	TGTGCCATCGCGGGGCAATTTGGGGATGAGCAGTACTTC